The 7 T cell receptor beta chains below all came from one sample that was sequenced in a study of blood T cells in healthy people across ages. Through a sample-barcoded 5' primer and a J-beta primer mix, a second PCR was run for roughly 6 to 11 cycles. TCRdb itself ran the 5' RACE reads through MiXCR, one entry per CDR3 protein. Here the sample spans hundreds of thousands of distinct CDR3 sequences, roughly 58% being singletons. Material: blood. The receptors originated from a man in his fifties or sixties in good health.

As concerns this clonotype: It may be a read error: a sequence one base away is much more abundant. V usage is TRBV11-2 and J usage is TRBJ2-7, with 12 bases matching TRBD1. The germline gives CDR1 SGHAT, CDR2 FQNNGV. V dropped 5 bases and J dropped 12; count of bases not matched to a gene: 17. This CDR3 contains 16 residues. The CDR3 region is CASSRTGTGGFETRYF. CDR3 coding DNA: TGTGCCAGCAGCAGAACCGGGACAGGGGGCTTTGAGACCCGGTACTTC.

This rearrangement joins TRBV5-1 to TRBJ1-2; possible D gene TRBD1, 5 bases. Germline loops: CDR1 SGHRS, CDR2 YFSETQ. The CDR3 has 14 residues. V was cut by 0 bases and J by 4 bases, with 10 bases left in between. CDR3 amino acids: CASSLDGDRYGYTF. CDR3 nucleotides: TGCGCCAGCAGCTTGGACGGGGACCGCTATGGCTACACCTTC.

The rearrangement links TRBV20-1 to TRBJ2-1; D call uncertain. Germline CDR1 reads DFQATT; CDR2 reads SNEGSKA (reference sequence). This CDR3 region has 14 residues. Trimming shortened V by 1 base and J by 9 bases, and 16 bases separated the two germline ends. CDR3 DNA sequence: TGCAGTGCTAGAGGTCTCATTGATAAGGGTGAGCAGTTCTTC. It is translated as CSARGLIDKGEQFF.

The rearrangement joins TRBV7-2 to TRBJ2-5; D is possibly TRBD2 (5 bases). The CDR3 extends over 13 amino acids. Trimming pared 4 bases from V and 12 bases from J, leaving 18 bases between. Germline loops: CDR1 SGHTA, CDR2 FQGNSA. The DNA of the CDR3 is TGTGCCAGCAGCTCGGGCCGGGGAAATCGGGAGTACTTC. It yields the protein CASSSGRGNREYF.

The rearrangement links TRBV20-1 to TRBJ1-5; the D gene is possibly TRBD1 (6 bases). The CDR3 loop spans 15 amino acids. Trimming pared 2 bases from V and 3 bases from J, leaving 14 bases between. Germline loops: CDR1 DFQATT, CDR2 SNEGSKA (reference sequence). CDR3 in amino acids: CSARPTGQLNQPQHF. Written as DNA, the CDR3 is TGCAGTGCTAGACCAACCGGACAGCTCAATCAGCCCCAGCATTTT.

V and J are TRBV29-1 and TRBJ2-1; 11 bases match TRBD2. V trimming: 2 bases; J trimming: 9 bases; junction bases outside the gene matches: 6. The CDR3 covers 14 residues. From germline, CDR1 is SQVTM and CDR2 ANQGSEA. The CDR3 region has the DNA TGCAGCGTTGAAAGGCTAGCGGGGGGAACTGAGCAGTTCTTC. It yields the protein CSVERLAGGTEQFF.

The genes are TRBV4-2 and TRBJ2-2; 15 bases align to TRBD2. The length of the CDR3 is 19 residues. From germline, CDR1 is LGHNA and CDR2 YNFKEQ. The V segment lost 0 bases and the J segment 5 bases; nucleotides outside the gene matches: 7. CDR3: CASSQDLGLAGGRTGELFF. CDR3 sequence (DNA): TGTGCCAGCAGCCAAGATCTTGGACTAGCGGGGGGGCGGACCGGGGAGCTGTTTTTT.